Presented here are 24 T cell receptor beta chains from one specimen sequenced in a study of T-cell memory formation after mild COVID-19 (dated by TCRdb to the early 2020s). Receptor amplification or capture employed 5' RACE. Instrument on record: Illumina NovaSeq 6000. Using fastp trimming at Q25 and MiXCR clonotype assembly, TCRdb reanalyzed the public sequencing data and kept in-frame beta chains. Merged by CDR3 protein, the rows form single entries marked with the most common genes and DNA. The sample has some 150,000 distinct CDR3 sequences on record, 13% to 15% of them singletons. Of the sample, under 30% is held by the ten largest clones. Specimen: PBMCs or a T cell subset sorted from them (not recorded which). Receptors originate from an adult woman who had mild COVID-19 (a few samples of this study predate the infection). The sample titles of this study are shuffled in the database, so cell type and time point are left out; the donor was told from shared clones.

This chain links TRBV11-2 with TRBJ2-3, with D possibly called TRBD1 or TRBD2 (5 bases each). The V gene lost 0 bases and the J gene lost 3 bases, with 22 bases spanning the gap. This CDR3 spans 19 amino acids. CDR1 and CDR2 from the germline V gene are SGHAT and FQNNGV. The CDR3 DNA sequence: TGTGCCAGCAGCTTAGATGGCTTTACGACGGGGCCGGGGACAGATACGCAGTATTTT. Protein sequence: CASSLDGFTTGPGTDTQYF.

This sequence joins TRBV14 and TRBJ1-2; D uncertain. Trimming removed 5 bases from V and 8 bases from J, with 15 bases in between. Germline CDR1 reads SGHDN; CDR2 reads FVKESK. This CDR3 contains 13 residues. CDR3 protein: CASSLSGGWGYTF. Written as DNA, the CDR3 is TGTGCCAGCAGCTTAAGCGGCGGTTGGGGCTACACCTTC.

A few counts support this clonotype. The genes are TRBV12-3 or TRBV12-4 and TRBJ2-5, with D possibly being TRBD2 (6 bases). V dropped 5 bases and J dropped 7 bases, with 20 bases sitting between them. The CDR3 is made up of 15 amino acids. The CDR3 DNA follows: TGTGCCAGCAGTCCCCCCGGGACTCCACCCGGGACCCAGTACTTC. Encoded protein: CASSPPGTPPGTQYF.

This clonotype has a handful of counts. The chain couples TRBV5-1 to TRBJ2-1; D is perhaps TRBD1 or TRBD2 (5 bases each). The germline V gene encodes CDR1 SGHRS and CDR2 YFSETQ. The CDR3 runs to 16 residues. V was trimmed by 0 bases and J by 5 bases, leaving 15 bases between them. DNA of the CDR3: TGCGCCAGCAGCTTGGCCGGGACCCAACTTAACAATGAGCAGTTCTTC. Amino acids: CASSLAGTQLNNEQFF.

Only a few counts were recorded for this clonotype. The chain is built from TRBV23-1 and TRBJ2-1; 12 bases are a match to TRBD2. TRBV23-1 is an ORF for which the function is uncertain. J was trimmed by 4 bases and V by 2 bases; bases with no gene match: 12. The CDR3 runs to 19 residues. CDR3 protein: CASSQPGASGGAIYNEQFF. In nucleotides, the CDR3 is TGCGCCAGCAGTCAACCGGGGGCTAGCGGGGGGGCGATATACAATGAGCAGTTCTTC.

There are a few counts of this clonotype. V usage is TRBV18 and J usage is TRBJ2-7; the D gene could be TRBD1 or TRBD2 (5 bases each). In germline, CDR1 is KGHSH, CDR2 LQKENI. The CDR3 loop spans 16 amino acids. V was trimmed by 2 bases and J by 2 bases, leaving 16 bases between them. The CDR3 region has the DNA TGTGCCAGCTCACCATTAAGGGGAGTCTCCCCCTACGAGCAGTACTTC. This codes for CASSPLRGVSPYEQYF.

This clonotype was seen more than once but under ten times. The DNA of the CDR3 is TGTGCCAGCAGCTCTCGAAGCGGGGAGGGTCAAAATGAGCAGTTCTTC. Protein: CASSSRSGEGQNEQFF. The rearrangement joins TRBV13 to TRBJ2-1, with 7 bases aligning to TRBD2. The CDR3 extends over 16 amino acids. CDR1 and CDR2 (germline): PRHDT, FYEKMQ (reference sequence). Trimming at V came to 4 bases and at J to 7 bases, leaving 13 bases not matched to a gene.

The chain is built from TRBV6-2 or TRBV6-3 and TRBJ1-1, with D unclear. Germline assignment: CDR1 MNHEY and CDR2 SVGEGT. V was shortened by 2 bases and J by 4 bases, with 8 bases between the two germline ends. This CDR3 is built from 13 residues. The CDR3 bases are TGTGCCAGCAGTTACGTCCGCGGCACTGAAGCTTTCTTT. As protein: CASSYVRGTEAFF.

V and J are TRBV5-1 and TRBJ2-3; 8 bases match TRBD1. Germline CDR1 SGHRS, CDR2 YFSETQ. With 4 bases clipped from V and 6 bases from J, the junction kept 10 bases outside the gene matches. The CDR3 covers 15 residues. CDR3 sequence (DNA): TGCGCCAGCAGCACGGGACAGGTCTGGAGGGATACGCAGTATTTT. Amino acids: CASSTGQVWRDTQYF. Full variable domain (rest looked up from reference TRBV5-1 and TRBJ2-3): KAGVTQTPRYLIKTRGQQVTLSCSPISGHRSVSWYQQTPGQGLQFLFEYFSETQRNKGNFPGRFSGRQFSNSRSEMNVSTLELGDSALYLCASSTGQVWRDTQYFGPGTRLTVL.

This clonotype was counted a few times. The V gene is TRBV5-1, the J gene TRBJ1-1; tentatively, D is TRBD1 (6 bases). The germline CDR1 and CDR2 sequences are SGHRS and YFSETQ. Between the trimmed V and J ends, which lost 4 bases and 3 bases, there was a span of 10 bases. The CDR3 extends over 13 amino acids. CDR3 in DNA: TGCGCCAGCAGCGTAGGACAGTACACTGAAGCTTTCTTT. Translation gives CASSVGQYTEAFF.

This clonotype was counted only a few times. The rearrangement links TRBV4-2 to TRBJ1-4, with 9 positions matching TRBD1. Germline lookup yields CDR1 LGHNA and CDR2 YNFKEQ. V lost 1 base and J lost 8; bases outside the gene matches: 5. The CDR3 has 15 amino acids. In DNA form, the CDR3 reads TGTGCCAGCAGCCAAGGGACAGGGGATTACGAAAAACTGTTTTTT. Translated, it gives CASSQGTGDYEKLFF.

Only a few counts were recorded for this clonotype. The CDR3 coding sequence is TGTGCCAGCAGCCAAGGACTAGGCAATGAGCAGTTCTTC. Its protein product is CASSQGLGNEQFF. The rearrangement uses TRBV4-2 and TRBJ2-1; possible D gene TRBD2, 6 bases. The CDR3 extends over 13 amino acids. Germline assignment: CDR1 LGHNA and CDR2 YNFKEQ. V shed 1 base and J shed 6 bases, with 7 bases lying between them.

This clonotype was found many times. The genes are TRBV12-3 or TRBV12-4 and TRBJ1-5; 7 positions agree with TRBD1. The CDR3 totals 14 residues. J was trimmed by 3 bases and V by 3 bases; bases with no gene match: 2. The CDR3 DNA is TGTGCCAGCAGTTTTGACAGGGTCAATCAGCCCCAGCATTTT. Amino acid sequence: CASSFDRVNQPQHF.

This clonotype was seen ten or more times. The chain couples TRBV23-1 to TRBJ2-3, with 8 bases that match TRBD2. TRBV23-1 is an ORF, and what it does is uncertain. The CDR3 runs 17 residues. Trimming cost V 4 bases and J 5 bases; bases outside gene matches: 14. CDR3 sequence: CASSRVTVAGGVDTQYF. CDR3 in DNA: TGCGCCAGCAGTCGCGTTACAGTGGCGGGAGGAGTAGATACGCAGTATTTT.

This clonotype was counted at least ten times. This sequence joins TRBV7-9 and TRBJ2-7; 9 bases are a match to TRBD1. Losses at the gene ends were 5 bases for V and 6 bases for J; bases not matched to a gene: 11. The CDR3 is 15 residues long. Germline CDR1 is SEHNR and CDR2 is FQNEAQ (reference sequence). The CDR3 loop reads CASSPRTGVPTEQYF. The CDR3 coding sequence is TGTGCCAGCAGCCCGCGGACAGGGGTTCCCACCGAGCAGTACTTC.

This chain joins TRBV15 and TRBJ2-1; the D gene is possibly TRBD1 (5 bases). The V gene's germline CDR1 is LNHNV and CDR2 YYDKDF (reference sequence). The ends were cut back, 3 bases at V and 12 bases at J, with 15 bases in the middle. CDR3 size: 13 residues. The CDR3 reads CATSREISRGQFF. In DNA form, the CDR3 reads TGTGCCACCAGCAGGGAGATATCAAGGGGGCAGTTCTTC.

This clonotype was seen only a few times. The chain recombines TRBV6-1 with TRBJ2-7; 10 bases align to TRBD1. Germline V CDR1 and CDR2: MNHNS, SASEGT. The trim removed 6 bases at V and 5 bases at J, leaving 4 bases unmatched. CDR3 length: 13 amino acids. This chain's CDR3 is CASRGDRGDEQYF. In DNA form, the CDR3 reads TGTGCCAGCAGAGGGGACAGGGGTGACGAGCAGTACTTC.

This clonotype has a handful of counts. The J gene is TRBJ1-2, the V gene TRBV11-2; no clear D gene. V was trimmed by 1 base and J by 4 bases, leaving 13 bases between them. The length of the CDR3 is 15 residues. Germline CDR1 SGHAT, CDR2 FQNNGV. The CDR3 reads CASSLGASAAYGYTF. The CDR3 DNA sequence: TGTGCCAGCAGCTTAGGGGCCTCGGCGGCCTATGGCTACACCTTC.

The genes are TRBV4-3 and TRBJ2-4; 13 positions agree with TRBD2. Trimming took 1 base from V and 5 from J; bases not matched to a gene: 5. The CDR3 runs 17 residues. Germline assignment: CDR1 LGHNA and CDR2 YSLEER. The CDR3 spells CASSQGTSGGGENIQYF. DNA for the CDR3: TGCGCCAGCAGCCAAGGGACTAGCGGGGGTGGAGAAAACATTCAGTACTTC.

Only a few counts were recorded for this clonotype. The chain joins TRBV19 to TRBJ1-5; D gene uncertain. V lost 5 bases and J lost 9, with 14 bases in between. Per the germline V gene, CDR1 is LNHDA and CDR2 is SQIVND (reference sequence). This CDR3 has 13 amino acids. The CDR3 nucleotides read TGTGCCAGTAGTGCGGGCAGTCTTCGGCCCCAGCATTTT. It encodes CASSAGSLRPQHF.

This clonotype was counted between two and nine times. The rearrangement joins TRBV2 to TRBJ1-2; 8 bases fit TRBD1. This CDR3 contains 15 residues. V was pared by 1 base and J by 8 bases, with 9 bases of the junction left unmatched. Looked up from germline, CDR1 is SNHLY and CDR2 is FYNNEI. DNA for the CDR3: TGTGCCAGCAGTGAAGTGGCGACAGGGGTAGTAGGCTACACCTTC. As protein: CASSEVATGVVGYTF.

This clonotype was detected only a few times. V is TRBV7-9 and J is TRBJ2-3; TRBD2 aligns across 9 bases. There are 15 residues in the CDR3. Trimming removed 1 base from V and 3 bases from J; junction bases left unmatched: 2. Germline lookup yields CDR1 SEHNR and CDR2 FQNEAQ (reference sequence). CDR3 DNA: TGTGCCAGCAGCTTAGTGACTAGCGGAACAGATACGCAGTATTTT. Protein sequence: CASSLVTSGTDTQYF.

This clonotype has more than one count but fewer than ten. The chain uses TRBV10-3 and TRBJ2-7, with 8 bases matching TRBD1. From germline, CDR1 is ENHRY and CDR2 SYGVKD. The CDR3 is made up of 16 amino acids. With V trimmed by 4 bases and J by 3 bases, 11 bases remained unmatched. CDR3 loop: CAISGPRQGILYEQYF. CDR3 nucleotide sequence: TGTGCCATCAGTGGTCCCAGACAGGGGATCCTCTACGAGCAGTACTTC.

This clonotype has more than one count but fewer than ten. The J gene is TRBJ2-7, the V gene TRBV7-8, with 9 positions matching TRBD2. Germline assignment: CDR1 SGHVS and CDR2 FQNEAQ. This CDR3 is built from 16 residues. V was clipped by 3 bases and J by 2 bases; unmatched bases: 8. The CDR3 reads CASSLALAGVTYEQYF. As DNA, the CDR3 is TGTGCCAGCAGCTTGGCCTTAGCGGGGGTTACCTACGAGCAGTACTTC.